This T cell receptor (beta chain) was sequenced in a study of vaccination and CD4 T cells after COVID-19 (dated by TCRdb to 2022 to 2024). As for the study more broadly: Every convalescent patient had a positive nasal swab PCR test for SARS-CoV-2, with mild disease in about nine patients and severe disease in one. For stimulating the cultures, overlapping spike peptide pools were used, derived from SARS-CoV-2 as well as from the common cold coronaviruses HCoV-NL63, HCoV-OC43 and HCoV-229E. In roughly nine COVID-19 convalescent patients and a few infection-naive healthy vaccine recipients, the spike-specific CD4+ TCR repertoire before mRNA vaccination was compared with the repertoire after mRNA vaccination. Six males and four females were included in the convalescent cohort, with two Hispanic individuals, seven Caucasians, two Asians and one multiracial person represented. Each participant got two doses of either the Pfizer-BioNTech BNT162b2 vaccine (n=8) or the Moderna mRNA-1273 vaccine (n=2). In control cultures, a CEFX viral epitope pool was used as positive control, an HIV-1 Nef peptide pool was used as negative control, or no peptide was added. Post-vaccine blood samples were obtained a median of about 72 days after the second vaccine dose, with a range of roughly 14 to 241 days. Post-COVID blood samples from convalescent patients were collected a median of around 100 days after diagnosis, with a range of about 30 to 170 days.

Receptor amplification or capture employed PCR. DNA from cultured CD4+ T cells was subjected to TCR sequencing with the Oncomine TCR Beta short-read assay at the Johns Hopkins FTIC core. The QIAamp micro DNA kit was used to extract genomic DNA from the cultured CD4+ T cells. Oncomine TCR Beta libraries from cultured CD4+ T cells were pooled using unique dual indexes and sequenced on an Illumina iSeq 100. As for the authors' bioinformatics: Non-productive sequences were filtered out, and CDR3s that did not start with C, did not end with F or W, or were shorter than 7 amino acids were discarded. Antigen-specific clonotypes were identified with the MANAFEST web application by comparing peptide-stimulated wells with reference and other culture wells. For a clone to be called positive, the clone needed an FDR below 0.05, an odds ratio above 5, and a productive frequency above 0.1% in at least two of three replicate wells. Cross-reactive clonotypes were defined as significantly expanded in both SARS-CoV-2 spike wells and at least one common cold coronavirus spike condition. Using R version 3.6.1, CDR3 homology was evaluated through Levenshtein distances (stringdist) along with unrooted phylogenetic trees (ape). TCRdb's own reprocessing of the public reads used fastp at Q25 and MiXCR and kept productive beta chains. Every entry covers one CDR3 protein and lists the most common genes and DNA from its rows. V and J calls and clone size were set by TCRdb, not the authors. This sample has about 19,000 distinct CDR3 sequences in its table, and approximately 50% of those were observed once. The leading ten clones occupy 8% to 10% of the sample.

Unmatched junction bases come to 9, with V trimmed by 3 bases and J by 4 bases. Looking up the germline V gene (reference sequence) yields CDR1 DFQATT and CDR2 SNEGSKA. There are 15 amino acids in the CDR3, from cysteine to phenylalanine inclusive. Of all the DNA, just the CDR3 is kept, 45 bases in frame from base 1. Only a few counts were recorded for this clonotype. Its cognate antigen has yet to be identified. No base quality values were provided; no much bigger clone lies one nucleotide off. The treatment or condition label corresponds to: approximately 9-day PBMC culture with coronavirus spike peptide pools or control peptides (ViraFEST assay). The study used the ViraFEST assay, which expanded antigen-specific T cells with peptide pools and then identified expanded clonotypes by TCR sequencing. The convalescent patients' positive SARS-CoV-2 PCR tests fell between March and December 2020, which was before the Alpha, Beta and Delta variants emerged in the United States. Each well held more than 1.5 million PBMCs cultured in IMDM containing about 5% human AB serum and roughly 9.7 IU/ml IL-2, with 10 ug/ml peptide pools added. Half of the culture medium was replaced with fresh IL-2-containing medium on days 3 and 7. Once the cells had been in culture for around 10 days, the EasySep CD4+ T cell isolation kit was used to isolate CD4+ T cells by negative selection. Ficoll-Paque Plus gradient centrifugation was used to isolate PBMCs from whole blood, and the isolated PBMCs were then either used fresh or cryopreserved at -140C. Triplicate wells were generally used for each culture condition.

Points the paper makes about the study in general: Only a relatively small number of convalescent patients were included in the study, and early timepoints following natural infection were not analyzed. Nearly all vaccine-specific clones in convalescent patients (304 of 307) were mono-reactive for SARS-CoV-2 spike rather than cross-reactive with common cold coronaviruses. In convalescent patients, a median 86.3% of post-vaccine SARS-CoV-2-reactive clones were detected only after vaccination, and vaccine-specific priming was suggested by this finding. Although the median number of SARS-CoV-2-reactive clonotypes went up from fewer than 25 after infection to around 40 after vaccination, the increase was not significant.

This TCR derives from a human donor who had recovered from COVID-19. The rearranged segments are TRBV20-1 and TRBJ2-5; 9 middle bases align to TRBD2. This specimen consisted of CD4+ T cells from blood, cultured in vitro, obtained after SARS-CoV-2 vaccination. The bases are TGCAGTGCTAGTTGGCTAGCGGGGAAAGCAGAGACCCAGTACTTC. It translates as CSASWLAGKAETQYF.